The present TCR beta chain was sequenced within a study of resident and recirculating memory T cells in vitiligo. The overall study: Shave-biopsy epidermis from lesional and nonlesional skin was sequenced alongside PBMCs.

Note on this clone: The antigen remains undetermined.

Stable patients also lacked confetti depigmentation, a sign of active vitiligo. Patients had received no treatment within the previous three months. The table came from immunoSEQ multiplex PCR; TCRdb's copy has only in-frame clones and leaves some out. The profile shows 40,000 to 50,000 clones, roughly 91% of them singletons. The CDR3 is made up of 15 amino acids. V was pared by 2 bases and J by 4 bases, with 12 bases between. Germline lookup yields CDR1 SGHRS and CDR2 YFSETQ. Broader study findings: Sequences differed between biopsy sites and patients, suggesting private specificity.

This TCR came from a male donor with vitiligo. The specimen was blood. The rearrangement links TRBV5-1 to TRBJ2-2, with D possibly matching TRBD2 (6 bases). CDR3 sequence (DNA): TGCGCCAGCAGCTTACGGGGGAGTAGCACCGGGGAGCTGTTTTTT. Translated: CASSLRGSSTGELFF.